These T cell receptor beta chains were read from a single sample in a study of breast tumors, draining lymph nodes, adjacent tissues. One entry per CDR3 protein, called by TCRdb with MiXCR from the multiplex PCR reads. Of 200,000 to 250,000 distinct CDR3 sequences detected, less than 35% appear once; the ten largest clones hold approximately 3.7%. Sequencing input: axillary lymph node tissue. Source of these receptors: a female donor with breast cancer. Some clones in this sample may be carry-over from other donors' samples. Each CDR3 is given with its conserved first and last residue. A D gene is named only where the DNA matches it firmly. Where a row states a size, it is once, few, many or the class of an expanded clone; other rows omit it.

v_gene	abundance	len	d_gene	j_gene	CDR3nt	CDR3aa
TRBV9	few	16	TRBD2	TRBJ2-3	TGTGCCAGCAGCTACCGAGCGGGGGCCGGGACAGATACGCAGTATTTT	CASSYRAGAGTDTQYF
TRBV7-7	many	13	NA	TRBJ2-7	TGTGCTAGCAGCTTAGCGCGGGAATACGAGCAGTACTTC	CASSLAREYEQYF
TRBV2	NA	13	NA	TRBJ1-5	TGTGCCAGCAGCAGGGAAGGGGATCAGCCCCAGCATTTT	CASSREGDQPQHF
TRBV10-3	NA	15	NA	TRBJ1-5	TGTGCCATCAGTGCTAGACGATTGATCAATCAGCCCCAGCATTTT	CAISARRLINQPQHF
TRBV18	many	14	NA	TRBJ1-6	TGTGCCAGCTCACTTGACAGCAATAATTCACCCCTCCACTTT	CASSLDSNNSPLHF
TRBV20-1	many	17	TRBD2	TRBJ2-7	TGCAGTGCTAGAGATTATGTTGGGAGCGGGGGGTCCTACGAGCAGTACTTC	CSARDYVGSGGSYEQYF
TRBV6-1	NA	16	TRBD2	TRBJ2-1	TGTGCCAGCTGCGAACTAGCGGGAAACCCCTACAATGAGCAGTTCTTC	CASCELAGNPYNEQFF
TRBV5-6	NA	15	NA	TRBJ2-4	TGTGCCAGCAGCCGCTTGGGCGGCGAATTAGGCATTCAGTACTTC	CASSRLGGELGIQYF
TRBV12-3/TRBV12-4	many	14	TRBD2	TRBJ2-1	TGTGCCAGCAGTCACCGGCGGGAGACGAATGAGCAGTTCTTC	CASSHRRETNEQFF
TRBV18	few	14	NA	TRBJ1-2	TGTGCCAGCTCACCAATGCCGGTAAACTATGGCTACACCTTC	CASSPMPVNYGYTF
TRBV7-6	many	15	NA	TRBJ1-2	TGTGCCAGCAGCTTAACAGGGAAAGCTAACTATGGCTACCCCTTC	CASSLTGKANYGYPF
TRBV30	NA	13	TRBD1	TRBJ1-2	TGTGCCTGGGCCGGGACAGGGGATGGCGGCTACACCTTC	CAWAGTGDGGYTF
TRBV6-1	few	15	NA	TRBJ2-7	TGTGCCAGCAGCTCGGAGGGGGCGACGACCTACGAGCAGTACTTC	CASSSEGATTYEQYF
TRBV7-6	many	13	NA	TRBJ1-4	TGTGCCAGCAGCTTAGCGCAGGTTTCACAACTGTTTTTT	CASSLAQVSQLFF
TRBV4-2	many	16	TRBD2	TRBJ2-3	TGTGCCAGCAGCCAAGGACTAGCGGGAGTAGCGGATACGCAGTATTTT	CASSQGLAGVADTQYF
TRBV7-9	NA	15	NA	TRBJ2-3	TGTGCCAGCAGCGGAAGTTCACGGAGCACAGATACGCAGTATTTT	CASSGSSRSTDTQYF
TRBV6-1	many	14	NA	TRBJ2-7	TGTGCCAGCACACCCTCATGGGGATCCTACGAGCAGTACTTC	CASTPSWGSYEQYF
TRBV10-1	NA	13	NA	TRBJ2-7	TGCGCCGGCAGTGAGGGGGGCAGGGACGAGCAGTGCTTC	CAGSEGGRDEQCF
TRBV24-1	many	15	TRBD1	TRBJ2-5	TGTGCCACATACGGACAGGGGGCGGACGGGGAGACCCAGTACTTC	CATYGQGADGETQYF
TRBV20-1	NA	12	NA	TRBJ1-2	TGCAGTGCTTCGACAGGCCGATCTGGAACCACCTTC	CSASTGRSGTTF
TRBV7-8	many	14	NA	TRBJ1-2	TGTGCCAGCAGCGGCAACGACTTAACGGATGGCTACACCTTC	CASSGNDLTDGYTF
TRBV20-1	NA	11	NA	TRBJ1-2	TGCAGTGCTGGACCGGGCTCTGGAAACACCTTC	CSAGPGSGNTF
TRBV20-1	NA	15	NA	TRBJ1-3	TGCAGTGCCAGCAGCCCGGGAGACTCTGGAAACACCATATATTTT	CSASSPGDSGNTIYF
TRBV29-1	many	13	NA	TRBJ1-2	TGCAGCGTTGAAGCGGGAAGTTCTTATGGCTACACCTTC	CSVEAGSSYGYTF
TRBV11-3	many	15	TRBD2	TRBJ2-1	TGTGCCAGCAGCGAGGGACTAGCGGGTTACAATGAGCAGTTCTTC	CASSEGLAGYNEQFF
TRBV7-6	many	18	NA	TRBJ2-6	TGTGCCAGCAGCGTGGGCCGCTCCGTCATCTCTGGCGCCAACGTCCTGACTTTC	CASSVGRSVISGANVLTF
TRBV5-8	many	13	NA	TRBJ1-2	TGTGCCAGCAGCTCGCAGAACACCTATGGCTACACCTTC	CASSSQNTYGYTF
TRBV9	many	14	NA	TRBJ2-6	TGTGCCAGCAGCTTGAGTACTGGGGCCAACGTCCTGACTTTC	CASSLSTGANVLTF
TRBV5-1	NA	14	TRBD1	TRBJ2-1	TGCGCCAGCAGCTCATCGGGGACAGGGATTGAGCAGTTCTTC	CASSSSGTGIEQFF
TRBV20-1	many	13	NA	TRBJ1-2	TGCAGTGCTAGAGATCCCACTTACTATGGCTACACCTTC	CSARDPTYYGYTF
TRBV7-8	many	15	NA	TRBJ2-1	TGTGCCAGCAGCTTCGGACGGTTACTAGACAATGAGCAGTTCTTC	CASSFGRLLDNEQFF
TRBV29-1	many	14	NA	TRBJ2-1	TGCAGCGCCCTGACGGGACGGCGTAGGGATGAGCAGTTCTTC	CSALTGRRRDEQFF
TRBV20-1	many	15	NA	TRBJ2-3	TGCAGTGCTAGACAGCCAGGGACAAGCACAGATACGCAGTATTTT	CSARQPGTSTDTQYF
TRBV7-6	many	14	NA	TRBJ2-7	TGTGCCAGCAGCACATCCCTTGAGAGCTACGAGCAGTACTTC	CASSTSLESYEQYF
TRBV27	NA	15	TRBD2	TRBJ2-1	TGTGCCAGCAGAATCCCTAGCGGGCAGTACAATGAGCAGTTCTTC	CASRIPSGQYNEQFF
TRBV7-2	many	15	NA	TRBJ2-1	TGTGCCAGCAGCTTAGTCGGGAGCTCCTACAATGAGCAGTTCTTC	CASSLVGSSYNEQFF